This entry is about one T cell receptor (beta chain). Measured with immunoSEQ multiplex PCR; TCRdb has only the in-frame clones, and not every one. The sample consists of some 120,000 clones, over 75% of them appearing once. From germline, CDR1 is MNHEY and CDR2 SMNVEV (reference sequence). The CDR3 length is 16 residues. V lost 0 bases and J 8 bases, leaving 17 bases between the germline ends. This sample is part of a study of cytomegalovirus exposure and HLA in healthy donors. Sequencing input: PBMCs. The genes are TRBV27 and TRBJ1-3; weak D call: TRBD1 (6 bases). The clonotype comes from a woman aged 30 to 39 in good health and CMV-seronegative. CDR3 loop: CASSLSSGTSLHTIYF. As DNA, the CDR3 is TGTGCCAGCAGTTTATCGTCGGGGACATCGTTACACACCATATATTTT.